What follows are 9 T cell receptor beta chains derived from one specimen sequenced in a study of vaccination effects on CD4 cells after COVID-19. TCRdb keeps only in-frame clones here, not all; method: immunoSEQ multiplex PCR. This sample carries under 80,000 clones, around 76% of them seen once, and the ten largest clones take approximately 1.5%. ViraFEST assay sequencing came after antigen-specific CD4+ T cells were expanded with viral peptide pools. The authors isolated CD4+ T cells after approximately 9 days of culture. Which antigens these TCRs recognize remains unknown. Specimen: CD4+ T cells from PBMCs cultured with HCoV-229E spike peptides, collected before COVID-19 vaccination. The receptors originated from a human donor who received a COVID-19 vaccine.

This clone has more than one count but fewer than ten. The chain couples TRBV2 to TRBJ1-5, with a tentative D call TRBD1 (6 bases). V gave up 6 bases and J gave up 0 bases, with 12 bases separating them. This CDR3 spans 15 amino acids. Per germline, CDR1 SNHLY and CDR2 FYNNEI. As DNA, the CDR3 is TGTGCCAGCAGACCGGGACAAATTAGCAATCAGCCCCAGCATTTT. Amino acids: CASRPGQISNQPQHF.

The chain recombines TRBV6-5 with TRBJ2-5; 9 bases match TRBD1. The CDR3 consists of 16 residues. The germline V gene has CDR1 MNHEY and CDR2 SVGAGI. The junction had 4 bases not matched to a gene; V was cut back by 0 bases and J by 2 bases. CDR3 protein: CASSYSGTGPQETQYF. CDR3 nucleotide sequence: TGTGCCAGCAGTTACTCGGGGACAGGGCCTCAAGAGACCCAGTACTTC.

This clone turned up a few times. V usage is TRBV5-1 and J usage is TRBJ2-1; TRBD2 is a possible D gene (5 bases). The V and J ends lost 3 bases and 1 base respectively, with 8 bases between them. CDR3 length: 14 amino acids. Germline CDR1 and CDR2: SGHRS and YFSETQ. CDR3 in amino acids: CASSWRASYNEQFF. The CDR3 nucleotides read TGCGCCAGCAGCTGGCGGGCTTCCTACAATGAGCAGTTCTTC.

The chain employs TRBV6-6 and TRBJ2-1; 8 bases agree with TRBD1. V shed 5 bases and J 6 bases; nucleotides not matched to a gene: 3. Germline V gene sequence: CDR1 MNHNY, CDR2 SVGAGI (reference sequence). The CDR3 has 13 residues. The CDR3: CASSGQGINEQFF. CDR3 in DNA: TGTGCCAGCAGTGGACAGGGTATCAATGAGCAGTTCTTC.

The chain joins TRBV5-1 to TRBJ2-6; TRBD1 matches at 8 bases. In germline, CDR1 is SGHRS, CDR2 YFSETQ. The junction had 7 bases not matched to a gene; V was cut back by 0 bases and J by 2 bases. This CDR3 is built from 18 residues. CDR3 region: CASSLAGQGAPGANVLTF. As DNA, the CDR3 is TGCGCCAGCAGCTTGGCGGGGCAGGGGGCGCCTGGGGCCAACGTCCTGACTTTC. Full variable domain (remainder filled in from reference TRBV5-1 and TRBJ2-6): KAGVTQTPRYLIKTRGQQVTLSCSPISGHRSVSWYQQTPGQGLQFLFEYFSETQRNKGNFPGRFSGRQFSNSRSEMNVSTLELGDSALYLCASSLAGQGAPGANVLTFGAGSRLTVL.

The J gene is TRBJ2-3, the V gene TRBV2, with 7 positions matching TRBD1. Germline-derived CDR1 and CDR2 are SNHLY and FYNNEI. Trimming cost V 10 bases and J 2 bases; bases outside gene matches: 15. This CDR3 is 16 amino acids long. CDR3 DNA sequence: TGTGCCACCCTCCTTCGGGACAGCGTTGTCACAGATACGCAGTATTTT. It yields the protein CATLLRDSVVTDTQYF.

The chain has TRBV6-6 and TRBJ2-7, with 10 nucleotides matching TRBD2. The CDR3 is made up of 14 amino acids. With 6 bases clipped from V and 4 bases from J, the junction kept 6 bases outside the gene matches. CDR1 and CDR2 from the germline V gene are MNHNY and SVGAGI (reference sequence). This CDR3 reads CASSPSGGRYEQYV. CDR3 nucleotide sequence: TGTGCCAGCAGCCCTAGCGGGGGCCGTTACGAGCAGTACGTC.

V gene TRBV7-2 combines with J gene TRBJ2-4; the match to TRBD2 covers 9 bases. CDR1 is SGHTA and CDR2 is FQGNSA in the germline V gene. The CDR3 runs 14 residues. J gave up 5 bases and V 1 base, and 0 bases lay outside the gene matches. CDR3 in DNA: TGTGCCAGCAGCTTAGGACTAGCGGAAAACATTCAGTACTTC. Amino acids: CASSLGLAENIQYF.

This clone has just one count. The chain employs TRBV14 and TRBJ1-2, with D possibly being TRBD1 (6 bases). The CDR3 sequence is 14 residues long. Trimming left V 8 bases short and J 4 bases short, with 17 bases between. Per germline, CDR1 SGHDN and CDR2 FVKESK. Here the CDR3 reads CASWGPDRSYGYTF. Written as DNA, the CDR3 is TGTGCCAGCTGGGGCCCAGACAGGAGCTATGGCTACACCTTC. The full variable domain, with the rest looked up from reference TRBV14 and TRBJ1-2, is EAGVTQFPSHSVIEKGQTVTLRCDPISGHDNLYWYRRVMGKEIKFLLHFVKESKQDESGMPNNRFLAERTGGTYSTLKVQPAELEDSGVYFCASWGPDRSYGYTFGSGTRLTVV.